The 22 T cell receptor beta chains listed next were all sequenced from one sample in a study of metastatic and nonmetastatic thyroid tumors. Treatment of any kind had been given to no patient before thyroid surgery. From the PCR reads, TCRdb re-called clones with MiXCR. The table includes almost 25,000 clones, about an eighth detected once. Sequencing was performed on blood. These receptors were taken from a female donor with papillary thyroid cancer or a benign thyroid nodule (not recorded which). Some clones in this sample may be carry-over from other donors' samples.

The gene calls are TRBV6-1 and TRBJ2-2, with TRBD1 identical over 7 bases. V was pared by 6 bases and J by 1 base, with 8 bases of the junction left unmatched. The CDR3 extends over 16 amino acids. In germline, CDR1 is MNHNS, CDR2 SASEGT. The DNA for the CDR3 is TGTGCCAGCAGAGCAAGACAGGGATGGAACACCGGGGAGCTGTTTTTT. It translates to CASRARQGWNTGELFF.

In its sample, this clone was seen many times. The sample has other DNA sequences that encode this CDR3 too. This sequence joins TRBV7-9 and TRBJ1-2, with D possibly matching TRBD1 (5 bases). Germline CDR1 SEHNR, CDR2 FQNEAQ (reference sequence). Trimming removed 1 base at V and 4 bases at J, with 13 bases between. The length of the CDR3 is 15 residues. The CDR3, as DNA: TGTGCCAGCAGCTTAGGCGGGGGTGTTGGCTATGGCTACACCTTC. Translation: CASSLGGGVGYGYTF.

This clone was picked up many times. This chain uses TRBV5-1 with TRBJ2-1; D perhaps matches TRBD2 (5 bases). Trimming shortened V by 1 base and J by 12 bases, and 29 bases separated the two germline ends. In germline, CDR1 is SGHRS, CDR2 YFSETQ. This CDR3 spans 18 amino acids. The CDR3 sequence: CASSLIPSGEYRSTMQFF. CDR3 coding DNA: TGCGCCAGCAGCTTGATACCCAGCGGCGAGTACCGATCTACGATGCAGTTCTTC.

This clone was recorded at least ten times. The rearrangement joins TRBV11-1 to TRBJ2-3; 10 bases agree with TRBD1. After removal of 5 bases from V and 8 bases from J, the junction contained 13 bases not matched to a gene. This CDR3 spans 16 amino acids. From germline, CDR1 is SGHAT and CDR2 FQDESV (reference sequence). The DNA for the CDR3 is TGTGCCAGCAGCAAGACAGGGGGCGACAGGCCAGCTACGCAGTATTTT. The encoded protein is CASSKTGGDRPATQYF.

The CDR3 here is CASRDRGQPQHF. In DNA form, the CDR3 reads TGTGCCAGCAGGGACAGGGGACAGCCCCAGCATTTT. The V call is TRBV2, the J call TRBJ1-5; the match to TRBD1 covers 9 bases. CDR1 and CDR2 from the germline V gene are SNHLY and FYNNEI. J was trimmed by 7 bases and V by 6 bases; bases with no gene match: 1. The CDR3 runs to 12 residues. The full variable domain, with the rest looked up from reference TRBV2 and TRBJ1-5, is EPEVTQTPSHQVTQMGQEVILRCVPISNHLYFYWYRQILGQKVEFLVSFYNNEISEKSEIFDDQFSVERPDGSNFTLKIRSTKLEDSAMYFCASRDRGQPQHFGDGTRLSIL.

This clone came up a few times. The chain uses TRBV7-8 and TRBJ1-4; D unclear. The germline V gene encodes CDR1 SGHVS and CDR2 FQNEAQ. V was cut by 2 bases and J by 12 bases, with 25 bases left in between. This CDR3 spans 17 amino acids. The CDR3, as DNA: TGTGCCAGCAGCTTACTCCACCCTCAAGACGGCGGTGCGGAACTGTTTTTT. It codes for CASSLLHPQDGGAELFF.

This clone was found many times. The rearrangement links TRBV27 to TRBJ2-3; D unclear. The CDR3 length is 16 residues. The V gene's germline CDR1 is MNHEY and CDR2 SMNVEV (reference sequence). V was trimmed by 2 bases and J by 2 bases, leaving 14 bases between them. CDR3 sequence: CASSLNGVGPTDTQYF. The CDR3 nucleotides read TGTGCCAGCAGTTTAAATGGGGTAGGCCCCACAGATACGCAGTATTTT.

This clone was seen repeatedly, ten times or more. Additional DNA sequences in this sample encode the identical CDR3. The chain employs TRBV15 and TRBJ2-1; D gene uncertain. The CDR3 is 12 amino acids. CDR1 and CDR2 from the germline V gene are LNHNV and YYDKDF (reference sequence). Trimming pared 5 bases from V and 4 bases from J, leaving 6 bases between. In nucleotides, the CDR3 is TGTGCCACCAGCTACTCGTACAATGAGCAGTTCTTC. Amino acids: CATSYSYNEQFF.

The J gene is TRBJ2-7, the V gene TRBV5-5; D possibly uses TRBD1 or TRBD2 (5 bases each). This CDR3 is built from 13 residues. The V gene's germline CDR1 is SGHKS and CDR2 YYEKEE (reference sequence). V lost 5 bases to trimming and J lost 2 bases, with 11 bases between them. The CDR3 sequence: CASRMGPAYEQYF. Here the CDR3 DNA reads TGTGCCAGCAGGATGGGACCGGCCTACGAGCAGTACTTC. The full variable domain, with the rest looked up from reference TRBV5-5 and TRBJ2-7, is DAGVTQSPTHLIKTRGQQVTLRCSPISGHKSVSWYQQVLGQGPQFIFQYYEKEERGRGNFPDRFSARQFPNYSSELNVNALLLGDSALYLCASRMGPAYEQYFGPGTRLTVT.

This clone was recorded at least ten times. One end of the junction does not line up with germline, which may come from a read error. The same CDR3 is also encoded by other DNA sequences in this sample. The chain combines TRBV20-1 with TRBJ1-5; D is possibly TRBD1 (6 bases). Germline assignment: CDR1 DFQATT and CDR2 SNEGSKA (reference sequence). The CDR3 runs to 16 residues. The CDR3 here is CSARDRQEVGNQPQHF. The CDR3 region has the DNA TGCAGTGCCAGAGACAGACAGGAGGTTGGCAATCAACCCCAGCATTTT.

Many counts were recorded for this clone. The chain joins TRBV20-1 to TRBJ1-2; 7 positions match TRBD1. CDR3 length equals 16 residues. In germline, CDR1 is DFQATT, CDR2 SNEGSKA (reference sequence). The trim removed 4 bases at V and 2 bases at J, leaving 13 bases unmatched. CDR3 loop: CSAISPRDRRNYGYTF. CDR3 in DNA: TGCAGTGCTATCTCCCCCCGGGACAGAAGAAACTATGGCTACACCTTC.

This clone was recorded many times. J is TRBJ2-1 and V is TRBV6-4, with a possible D match to TRBD2 (5 bases). This CDR3 is 14 amino acids long. With 0 bases removed from V and 6 bases from J, the gap between germline ends came to 9 bases. Germline V gene data show CDR1 as MRHNA and CDR2 as SNTAGT. CDR3 protein: CASSDSRESNEQFF. For the CDR3, the DNA is TGTGCCAGCAGTGACTCAAGGGAGAGCAATGAGCAGTTCTTC.

The table lists this clone with many counts. The V gene is TRBV5-4, the J gene TRBJ2-5, with TRBD2 matching 13 bases. The CDR3 length is 15 residues. Trimming removed 1 base from V and 5 bases from J; junction bases left unmatched: 2. The germline CDR1 and CDR2 sequences are SGHNT and YYREEE (reference sequence). The CDR3 reads CASSLTSGRDETQYF. The CDR3 region has the DNA TGTGCCAGCAGCTTGACTAGCGGGAGGGATGAGACCCAGTACTTC.

This clone was recorded many times. The chain employs TRBV12-3 or TRBV12-4 and TRBJ1-2; TRBD1 matches 7 bases. J lost 2 bases, V lost 3 bases, and 6 bases had no gene match. CDR3 length: 15 amino acids. The DNA of the CDR3 is TGTGCCAGCAGTTTTACAGGGGATAGGAACTATGGCTACACCTTC. It specifies CASSFTGDRNYGYTF.

This clone was seen many times. This chain links TRBV2 with TRBJ2-5, with a possible D match to TRBD2 (5 bases). Germline assignment: CDR1 SNHLY and CDR2 FYNNEI. The CDR3 spans 10 residues. V lost 11 bases to trimming and J lost 3 bases, with 7 bases between them. The CDR3 sequence: CAVGEETQYF. CDR3 bases: TGTGCCGTGGGAGAAGAGACCCAGTACTTC.

The rearrangement links TRBV24-1 to TRBJ2-1; D is ambiguous. The germline gives CDR1 KGHDR, CDR2 SFDVKD. Trimming removed 5 bases at V and 5 bases at J, with 21 bases between. The CDR3 has 17 residues. In nucleotides, the CDR3 is TGTGCCACCAGTGTTGGTGCTGGATCGGGTTACGACAATGAGCAGTTCTTC. Translation: CATSVGAGSGYDNEQFF.

In DNA, the CDR3 is TGTGCCAGCTCCCCCTGGACTAGCGGGAGCGATACGCAGTATTTT. The encoded protein is CASSPWTSGSDTQYF. The gene calls are TRBV27 and TRBJ2-3, with 13 bases aligning to TRBD2. This CDR3 is 15 amino acids long. Trimming removed 8 bases from V and 6 bases from J; junction bases left unmatched: 8. Per germline, CDR1 MNHEY and CDR2 SMNVEV (reference sequence).

By its share, this clone is medium-sized. The V gene is TRBV24-1, the J gene TRBJ2-7; TRBD1 matches 7 bases. Germline CDR1 is KGHDR and CDR2 is SFDVKD. This CDR3 has 13 amino acids. V was clipped by 9 bases and J by 3 bases; unmatched bases: 7. DNA for the CDR3: TGTGCCACCGTCCGGACAGGAGTCTACGAGCAGTACTTC. Its translation: CATVRTGVYEQYF.

A word on this clone: A single base separates this from a much larger clone, so it may be a read error. This chain links TRBV5-4 with TRBJ2-5, with TRBD2 identical over 8 bases. The CDR3 runs 14 residues. Per the germline V gene, CDR1 is SGHNT and CDR2 is YYREEE (reference sequence). Trimming cost V 4 bases and J 4 bases; bases outside gene matches: 6. The CDR3 nucleotides read TGTGCCAGCAGCCGTGGACTAGCCCGAGAGACCCAGTACTTC. Amino acids: CASSRGLARETQYF.

Many counts were recorded for this clone. The chain couples TRBV7-3 to TRBJ2-1; tentatively, D is TRBD2 (6 bases). Trimming removed 4 bases at V and 2 bases at J, with 15 bases between. Germline V gives CDR1 SGHTA, CDR2 FQGTGA. This CDR3 has 16 amino acids. The CDR3 spells CASSWGDGYPYNEQFF. DNA for the CDR3: TGTGCCAGCAGCTGGGGGGACGGCTACCCCTACAATGAGCAGTTCTTC.

Many counts were recorded for this clone. The chain uses TRBV11-2 and TRBJ2-3; 7 bases align to TRBD2. CDR3 length: 17 amino acids. Germline V gives CDR1 SGHAT, CDR2 FQNNGV. Trimming at V came to 0 bases and at J to 1 base, leaving 7 bases not matched to a gene. The CDR3 reads CASSLDPPGGGTDTQYF. In DNA form, the CDR3 reads TGTGCCAGCAGCTTAGACCCCCCGGGAGGCGGCACAGATACGCAGTATTTT.

The genes are TRBV14 and TRBJ2-7, with D perhaps matching TRBD2 (6 bases). CDR1 is SGHDN and CDR2 is FVKESK in the germline V gene. This CDR3 comprises 13 residues. Between the trimmed V and J ends, which lost 6 bases and 3 bases, there was a span of 12 bases. The chain's CDR3 is CASSFGTLYEQYF. The CDR3 coding sequence is TGTGCCAGCAGTTTCGGGACTCTCTACGAGCAGTACTTC.